What follows describes a single TCR beta chain. Original methodology: Reference gene primer amplification gave estimated nucleated cell counts. Measured with immunoSEQ multiplex PCR; TCRdb has only the in-frame clones, and not every one. V, J and clone size were drawn from that table, and D and trimming were deduced from the DNA. In the table there are some 41,000 clones, roughly nine tenths of which are singletons. The V gene's germline CDR1 is GTSNPN and CDR2 SVGIG (reference sequence). V dropped 1 base and J dropped 7; count of bases not matched to a gene: 11. This CDR3 has 16 amino acids. This sample is drawn from a study of blood T cell repertoires in COVID-19. Study-wide context: Spain, Italy and the United States supplied samples that represented acute and convalescent COVID-19. T cells, B-cell-depleted T cells, or PBMCs provided the cDNA or gDNA that served as material.

Sequencing was carried out using peripheral blood. The genes are TRBV30 and TRBJ2-1, with TRBD2 matching 9 bases. The TCR sequence derives from a human donor in a cohort sampled during active COVID-19. The DNA for the CDR3 is TGTGCCTGGAGTGGGGTAGCGGGGGCCTCAGGTAATGAGCAGTTCTTC. Residues: CAWSGVAGASGNEQFF.